This is a list of T cell receptor beta chains from one sample in a study of molecular identifiers for immune sequencing clone quantification. A single record per CDR3 protein comes from TCRdb applying MiXCR to the PCR reads. Of a few hundred thousand distinct CDR3 sequences detected, about 21% appear once; the ten largest clones hold approximately 0.8%. What was sequenced was naive CD8+ T cells from blood, with Jurkat cell RNA spiked in. These receptors all come from a human donor in good health. Some libraries in this study had Jurkat cell RNA spiked in. Each CDR3 is given with its conserved first and last residue. A D gene is named only where the DNA matches it firmly. For some rows the clone size is stated as once, few or many, or as a class when expanded; others skip it.

abundance: many
j_gene: TRBJ2-2
v_gene: TRBV19
d_gene: NA
CDR3nt: TGTGCCAGTAATCCTTGGGTGGGCTCGAACACCGGGGAGCTGTTTTTT
CDR3aa: CASNPWVGSNTGELFF

abundance: many
j_gene: TRBJ2-4
v_gene: TRBV18
d_gene: NA
CDR3nt: TGTGCCAGCTCACCGGCAGGGCGGCAGTTCCTAGCCAAAAACATTCAGTACTTC
CDR3aa: CASSPAGRQFLAKNIQYF

abundance: many
j_gene: TRBJ2-7
v_gene: TRBV6-2/TRBV6-3
d_gene: NA
CDR3nt: TGTGCCAGCAGCAGACAGGAGAGCTCCTACGAGCAGTACTTC
CDR3aa: CASSRQESSYEQYF

abundance: few
j_gene: TRBJ2-7
v_gene: TRBV5-8
d_gene: NA
CDR3nt: TGTGCCAGCAGCTTGCCCTCCGGGGCAGGGTACTACGAGCAGTACTTC
CDR3aa: CASSLPSGAGYYEQYF

abundance: many
j_gene: TRBJ1-1
v_gene: TRBV12-3/TRBV12-4
d_gene: NA
CDR3nt: TGTGCCACCTTGGACAGCATGAACACTGAAGCTTTCTTT
CDR3aa: CATLDSMNTEAFF

abundance: NA
j_gene: TRBJ2-3
v_gene: TRBV13
d_gene: TRBD2
CDR3nt: TGTGCCAGCAGCTTATGGCGGGGGGGCGGGACAGATACGCAGTATTTT
CDR3aa: CASSLWRGGGTDTQYF

abundance: few
j_gene: TRBJ2-3
v_gene: TRBV7-9
d_gene: TRBD2
CDR3nt: TGTGCCAGCAGCTTAGTAAGGGGGCTAGCGGGAACGGATACGCAGTATTTT
CDR3aa: CASSLVRGLAGTDTQYF

abundance: NA
j_gene: TRBJ1-1
v_gene: TRBV30
d_gene: TRBD1
CDR3nt: TGTGCCTCTTGGGACAGGGGCCTGAACACTGAAGCTTTCTTT
CDR3aa: CASWDRGLNTEAFF

abundance: NA
j_gene: TRBJ1-1
v_gene: TRBV4-1
d_gene: NA
CDR3nt: TGCGCCAGCAGCCAAACTCCCTTGAACACTGAAGCTTTCTTT
CDR3aa: CASSQTPLNTEAFF

abundance: few
j_gene: TRBJ1-2
v_gene: TRBV4-3
d_gene: TRBD1
CDR3nt: TGCGCCAGCAGCCAAGATATGGGGACAGGGGGCTTTGGCTACACCTTC
CDR3aa: CASSQDMGTGGFGYTF

abundance: NA
j_gene: TRBJ2-7
v_gene: TRBV2
d_gene: TRBD2
CDR3nt: TGTGCCAGCAGTGAAATTAGCGGGACCTCCTACGAGCAGTACTTC
CDR3aa: CASSEISGTSYEQYF

abundance: many
j_gene: TRBJ1-1
v_gene: TRBV25-1
d_gene: NA
CDR3nt: TGTGCCAGCAGTGCCGGGACGGACACTGAAGCTTTCTTT
CDR3aa: CASSAGTDTEAFF

abundance: many
j_gene: TRBJ2-2
v_gene: TRBV27
d_gene: NA
CDR3nt: TGTGCCAGCAGGAAGGAGGGCCAGAACACCGGGGAGCTGTTTTTT
CDR3aa: CASRKEGQNTGELFF

abundance: many
j_gene: TRBJ1-1
v_gene: TRBV29-1
d_gene: TRBD1
CDR3nt: TGCAGCGTTGAAATGTACGGGACAGGGCGAAACTCTGAAGCTTTCTTT
CDR3aa: CSVEMYGTGRNSEAFF

abundance: NA
j_gene: TRBJ1-2
v_gene: TRBV27
d_gene: NA
CDR3nt: TGTGCCAGCAGTTTTTCCCCCCCTGACAATAACTATGGCCACACCTTC
CDR3aa: CASSFSPPDNNYGHTF

abundance: many
j_gene: TRBJ2-7
v_gene: TRBV23-1
d_gene: TRBD1
CDR3nt: TGCGCCAGCAGTCAATCGGGGCCCCCAGGGGGCGACCCCTACGAGCAGTACTTC
CDR3aa: CASSQSGPPGGDPYEQYF

abundance: NA
j_gene: TRBJ2-7
v_gene: TRBV27
d_gene: NA
CDR3nt: TGTGCCGGCAGTTCAATTGGACAGGAGGGCGAGCAGTACTTC
CDR3aa: CAGSSIGQEGEQYF

abundance: NA
j_gene: TRBJ2-7
v_gene: TRBV6-1
d_gene: TRBD1
CDR3nt: TGTGCCAGCAGCGCCACCGGGACAGGGGGCTCCTACGAGCAGTACTTC
CDR3aa: CASSATGTGGSYEQYF

abundance: NA
j_gene: TRBJ2-2
v_gene: TRBV7-9
d_gene: TRBD1
CDR3nt: TGTGCCAGCAGCGACGGGACAGATTACACCGGGGAGCTGTTTTTT
CDR3aa: CASSDGTDYTGELFF

abundance: many
j_gene: TRBJ2-4
v_gene: TRBV7-9
d_gene: NA
CDR3nt: TGTGCCAGCAGCCCCCTGGCAGGGCCCAAAAACATTCAGTACTTC
CDR3aa: CASSPLAGPKNIQYF

abundance: many
j_gene: TRBJ1-1
v_gene: TRBV9
d_gene: NA
CDR3nt: TGTGCCAGCAGCACGGACGGGTCGGGAACTGAAGCTTTCTTT
CDR3aa: CASSTDGSGTEAFF

abundance: few
j_gene: TRBJ1-1
v_gene: TRBV15
d_gene: NA
CDR3nt: TGTGCCACCAAGTCCGGCTTGAACACTGAAGCTTTCTTT
CDR3aa: CATKSGLNTEAFF